This T cell receptor (beta chain) was found in a study of CD8 T cells in ankylosing spondylitis. Study conclusions and caveats: Matched ankylosing spondylitis synovial fluid reportedly contained a significantly enriched population of disease-linked clones. What seemed typical of ankylosing spondylitis blood was a TCR beta motif built from roughly eight highly homologous variants.

This clonotype was counted ten times or more. What it binds is not known. Per the germline V gene, CDR1 is SGDLS and CDR2 is YYNGEE. The CDR3 covers 14 residues. Each CDR3 protein is one row after TCRdb ran MiXCR on the 5' RACE reads. The sample lists fewer than 30,000 distinct CDR3 sequences; just over 2.5% were seen once. The receptor's source is a female donor with ankylosing spondylitis or in good health (not recorded which). The sample comprised blood, either unsorted or a sorted T cell fraction (not recorded which). This sequence joins TRBV9 and TRBJ2-1; 8 bases line up with TRBD2. The CDR3 is CASEAGGSYNEQFF. The CDR3 nucleotides read TGTGCTTCTGAGGCGGGGGGCTCCTACAATGAGCAGTTCTTC.